The TCR beta chain under discussion was sequenced for a study of T cell responses to AZD1222 COVID-19 vaccine. Findings of the study overall: Repertoires were sampled only after the peak T cell response. Spike was spanned by vaccine-associated CD4 TCRs, with dominance at 160-218 and 743-854.

The V gene's germline CDR1 is SNHLY and CDR2 FYNNEI. The CDR3 sequence is 16 residues long. The ends lost 1 base at V and 0 bases at J; junction bases unmatched: 6. Notes on this clone: Its antigen is unknown.

Only in-frame clones appear in the TCRdb table, and some are missing; sequencing was by immunoSEQ multiplex PCR. The sample contains fewer than 150,000 clones, 89% of which appear only once. The source of this sequence is an adult in good health. The chain has TRBV2 and TRBJ2-7; 7 bases map to TRBD2. The input for sequencing was peripheral blood, taken on day 0 of AZD1222 vaccination. The CDR3 region is CASSEVRGGSSYEQYF. Here the CDR3 DNA reads TGTGCCAGCAGTGAAGTACGCGGGGGTAGCTCCTACGAGCAGTACTTC.